The entry below gives a single T cell receptor beta chain sequence along with its context. The data belong to a study of blood T cell repertoires in COVID-19. Looking at the study overall: The cDNA or gDNA used as material had been derived from T cells, B-cell-depleted T cells, or PBMCs.

Clones were sequenced by immunoSEQ multiplex PCR, and TCRdb holds only the in-frame ones, with some missing. The sample shows a few hundred thousand clones, 80% to 90% of them seen only once. This clonotype was sampled from a man aged 40-49 years with acute or convalescent COVID-19. The sequenced sample was peripheral blood.

In nucleotides, the CDR3 is TGTGCCAGCAGTTTAAAAGGGGTGGGTAAGTTCTTC. It specifies CASSLKGVGKFF. The chain combines TRBV28 with TRBJ2-1, with D possibly matching TRBD1 (5 bases). The CDR3 has 12 amino acids. CDR1 is MDHEN, CDR2 SYDVKM, per germline. V lost 2 bases and J 14 bases, leaving 13 bases between the germline ends.